This T cell receptor beta chain was obtained from a study of OX40 agonist ivuxolimab in advanced cancers. The CDR3 is 14 residues long. Germline CDR1 MDHEN, CDR2 SYDVKM. The V end was cut by 6 bases, the J end by 1 base, with 11 bases between. Method: immunoSEQ multiplex PCR; TCRdb's copy keeps in-frame clones and lacks some. The sample has around 91,000 clones, 89% seen once. The source is an adult with an advanced solid tumor such as melanoma, head and neck, liver or kidney cancer. V gene TRBV28 combines with J gene TRBJ2-3; tentatively, D is TRBD1 (5 bases). This sample comprised CD4+ or CD8+ T cells sorted from blood, obtained in a trial of the OX40 agonist ivuxolimab. The CDR3 nucleotides read TGTGCCAGCAGCGACAGTTTTGGCACAGATACGCAGTATTTT. Encoded protein: CASSDSFGTDTQYF.